This T cell receptor (beta chain) came from a study of T-cell reconstitution after alpha-beta-depleted transplantation in children. The CDR3 has 16 residues. Trimming stripped 4 bases from V and 3 bases from J, with 17 bases between. CDR1 is MDHEN and CDR2 is SYDVKM in the germline V gene. About this clonotype itself: The target antigen is unknown.

The authors prepared the TCRbeta library with unique molecular identifiers. One entry per CDR3 protein results from TCRdb running MiXCR on the PCR reads. The sample yields over 450,000 distinct CDR3 sequences, roughly 10% seen once. Study-wide points: T cells produced anew were the main source of T-cell counts and diversity one year after transplant. Reportedly, alpha-beta T cells present about two months post-transplant originated from several hundred expanded clones of graft origin.

V and J are TRBV28 and TRBJ2-3, with a possible D match to TRBD1 (6 bases). This material consisted of PBMCs, taken before TCRalphabeta/CD19-depleted stem cell transplant. The sequence derives from a child aged 2-15 years with inherited bone marrow failure, due to receive a stem cell transplant. The CDR3 DNA reads TGTGCCAGCAGTTCTAACAACTGGACAGAGACAGATACGCAGTATTTT. It encodes CASSSNNWTETDTQYF.